One and the same sample provided the 27 T cell receptor beta chains below, sequenced in a study of T cell changes during pregnancy in multiple sclerosis. Clones were read by immunoSEQ multiplex PCR, and TCRdb kept only the in-frame ones, dropping some. The sample contains 84,000 or so clones, about 95% of which appear only once. This material consisted of peripheral blood, taken in the third trimester of pregnancy. The receptors derive from a female donor with multiple sclerosis, enrolled in a pregnancy study.

The rearrangement uses TRBV6-1 and TRBJ1-6; D perhaps matches TRBD1 (6 bases). CDR3 size: 17 residues. Germline V CDR1 and CDR2: MNHNS, SASEGT. V shed 3 bases and J shed 0 bases, with 12 bases lying between them. CDR3 sequence (DNA): TGTGCCAGCAGTGAGGACAGCTTGAGCTCCTATAATTCACCCCTCCACTTT. It codes for CASSEDSLSSYNSPLHF.

The genes are TRBV5-6 and TRBJ2-5; maybe TRBD2 (5 bases). This CDR3 has 14 amino acids. The V end was cut by 7 bases, the J end by 5 bases, with 18 bases between. Germline V gives CDR1 SGHDT, CDR2 YYEEEE. The CDR3 nucleotides read TGTGCCAGCCGCCTTGAGGGTTGGGTGGAGACCCAGTACTTC. It is translated as CASRLEGWVETQYF.

This chain uses TRBV5-1 with TRBJ1-2; the D is unclear. This CDR3 contains 16 residues. CDR1 is SGHRS and CDR2 is YFSETQ in the germline V gene. V lost 4 bases, J lost 8 bases, and 24 bases lay in between. CDR3 protein: CASSTVGDSGLSGYTF. DNA of the CDR3: TGCGCCAGCAGCACCGTCGGGGATTCGGGGTTGAGCGGCTACACCTTC.

The rearrangement uses TRBV27 and TRBJ2-7; possibly TRBD2 for D (5 bases). V was trimmed by 4 bases and J by 6 bases, leaving 13 bases between them. The CDR3 is 13 amino acids. Germline CDR1 and CDR2: MNHEY and SMNVEV (reference sequence). The CDR3 loop is CASSSFGKGEQYF. CDR3 sequence (DNA): TGTGCCAGCAGTTCGTTCGGGAAAGGCGAGCAGTACTTC.

V is TRBV30 and J is TRBJ1-2; possibly TRBD1 for D (6 bases). Germline V gene lookup returns CDR1 GTSNPN and CDR2 SVGIG (reference sequence). Between the trimmed V and J ends, which lost 4 bases and 7 bases, there was a span of 13 bases. This CDR3 region has 12 residues. This CDR3 is CAWTLTGSGYTF. Here the CDR3 DNA reads TGTGCCTGGACCCTAACAGGGAGTGGCTACACCTTC. The full variable domain, with the rest looked up from reference TRBV30 and TRBJ1-2, is SQTIHQWPATLVQPVGSPLSLECTVEGTSNPNLYWYRQAAGRGLQLLFYSVGIGQISSEVPQNLSASRPQDRQFILSSKKLLLSDSGFYLCAWTLTGSGYTFGSGTRLTVV.

The chain links TRBV6-5 to TRBJ2-1; 13 bases are shared with TRBD2. Germline CDR1 is MNHEY and CDR2 is SVGAGI. CDR3 size: 15 residues. Trimming took 6 bases from V and 6 from J; bases not matched to a gene: 5. For the CDR3, the DNA is TGTGCCAGCAGGGGACTAGCGGGGCTCCTCAATGAGCAGTTCTTC. Encoded protein: CASRGLAGLLNEQFF.

CDR3 nucleotides: TGTGCCAGCAGTTCGGGACTAGCGGGGGGGTGTTATTTT. Amino acids: CASSSGLAGGCYF. The rearrangement joins TRBV6-5 to TRBJ2-3; 16 bases are shared with TRBD2. The CDR3 loop spans 13 amino acids. Per the germline V gene, CDR1 is MNHEY and CDR2 is SVGAGI. Trimming cost V 4 bases and J 15 bases; bases outside gene matches: 4.

This rearrangement joins TRBV29-1 to TRBJ1-2; possibly TRBD1 for D (6 bases). Germline CDR1 SQVTM, CDR2 ANQGSEA. V lost 4 bases and J 5 bases, leaving 14 bases between the germline ends. The CDR3 totals 13 residues. The CDR3 region is CSVGETGLYGYTF. CDR3 sequence (DNA): TGCAGCGTTGGAGAAACAGGGTTGTATGGCTACACCTTC.

V gene TRBV5-4 combines with J gene TRBJ2-5, with a tentative D call TRBD1 (5 bases). The CDR3 has 13 amino acids. V was shortened by 4 bases and J by 5 bases, with 12 bases between the two germline ends. Looked up from germline, CDR1 is SGHNT and CDR2 is YYREEE (reference sequence). The chain's CDR3 is CASSRGVEETQYF. CDR3 nucleotide sequence: TGTGCCAGCAGCAGGGGTGTAGAGGAGACCCAGTACTTC.

The chain links TRBV5-4 to TRBJ1-6; D is ambiguous. The length of the CDR3 is 14 residues. Germline-derived CDR1 and CDR2 are SGHNT and YYREEE (reference sequence). The ends were cut back, 2 bases at V and 7 bases at J, with 10 bases in the middle. As DNA, the CDR3 is TGTGCCAGCAGCTTTGGAGACGGGAATTCACCCCTCCACTTT. Translated: CASSFGDGNSPLHF. The variable domain in full, with the rest retrieved from reference TRBV5-4 and TRBJ1-6, is ETGVTQSPTHLIKTRGQQVTLRCSSQSGHNTVSWYQQALGQGPQFIFQYYREEENGRGNFPPRFSGLQFPNYSSELNVNALELDDSALYLCASSFGDGNSPLHFGNGTRLTVT.

The chain couples TRBV7-9 to TRBJ2-7, with TRBD1 as a possible D gene (5 bases). Germline V gene sequence: CDR1 SEHNR, CDR2 FQNEAQ (reference sequence). The CDR3 runs to 17 residues. Trimming removed 5 bases from V and 2 bases from J, with 22 bases in between. The CDR3 is CASSPLQISQDPYEQYF. CDR3 sequence (DNA): TGTGCCAGCAGCCCCCTCCAAATATCACAGGATCCCTACGAGCAGTACTTC.

This chain links TRBV5-4 with TRBJ2-1; D is undetermined. CDR1 is SGHNT and CDR2 is YYREEE in the germline V gene (reference sequence). V was shortened by 2 bases and J by 7 bases, with 4 bases between the two germline ends. The CDR3 sequence is 11 residues long. As DNA, the CDR3 is TGTGCCAGCAGCTTCTCTAATGAGCAGTTCTTC. Translated: CASSFSNEQFF.

CDR3 sequence: CASSISRGLDGYTF. As DNA, the CDR3 is TGTGCCAGTAGTATTTCGAGGGGGCTAGATGGCTACACCTTC. The chain carries TRBV19 and TRBJ1-2, with 7 positions matching TRBD1. With V trimmed by 3 bases and J by 6 bases, 7 bases remained unmatched. In germline, CDR1 is LNHDA, CDR2 SQIVND (reference sequence). There are 14 residues in the CDR3.

The chain links TRBV7-2 to TRBJ2-7; weak D call: TRBD1 (6 bases). The CDR3 consists of 13 residues. Germline CDR1 SGHTA, CDR2 FQGNSA. V gave up 5 bases and J gave up 2 bases, with 10 bases separating them. CDR3 in amino acids: CASSRTGTYEQYF. CDR3 bases: TGTGCCAGCAGCAGAACAGGGACCTACGAGCAGTACTTC.

The V call is TRBV5-8, the J call TRBJ1-4; D gene uncertain. CDR1 and CDR2 (germline): SGHTS, YDEGEE. CDR3 length: 16 amino acids. Deletions cut 6 bases from V and 0 bases from J, with 15 bases between. The CDR3 DNA reads as TGTGCCAGCATCCCCCAGGCGCGGGCAACTAATGAAAAACTGTTTTTT. It translates to CASIPQARATNEKLFF.

V usage is TRBV6-1 and J usage is TRBJ1-5, with a tentative D call TRBD1 (5 bases). V was clipped by 2 bases and J by 4 bases, with 21 bases between them. The V gene's germline CDR1 is MNHNS and CDR2 SASEGT. CDR3 length: 18 residues. The CDR3 DNA sequence: TGTGCCAGCAGTGAAAACCGTCCTTGGCAGGGTGGTAATCAGCCCCAGCATTTT. Its translation is CASSENRPWQGGNQPQHF.

J is TRBJ1-1 and V is TRBV29-1; TRBD1 matches at 8 bases. This CDR3 region has 15 residues. CDR1 and CDR2 (germline): SQVTM, ANQGSEA. V lost 3 bases to trimming and J lost 1 base; unmatched junction nucleotides: 7. CDR3 residues: CSVDGSGGQNTEAFF. Written as DNA, the CDR3 is TGCAGCGTTGACGGGTCAGGGGGCCAGAACACTGAAGCTTTCTTT.

The chain has TRBV4-1 and TRBJ2-7; 10 bases line up with TRBD2. Germline loops: CDR1 MGHRA, CDR2 YSYEKL. The J segment lost 2 bases and the V segment lost 3 bases, leaving 4 bases of the junction unmatched. The CDR3 totals 15 residues. This CDR3 is CASSQGLAITYEQYF. The CDR3 DNA is TGCGCCAGCAGCCAGGGACTAGCGATAACCTACGAGCAGTACTTC.

The chain employs TRBV2 and TRBJ1-1; maybe TRBD1 (5 bases). V lost 6 bases and J 1 base, leaving 15 bases between the germline ends. The germline CDR1 and CDR2 sequences are SNHLY and FYNNEI. This CDR3 has 15 amino acids. The CDR3, as DNA: TGTGCCAGCAGGCCAATAAGGGGCTCGAACACTGAAGCTTTCTTT. Its translation is CASRPIRGSNTEAFF. Drawing the rest from reference TRBV2 and TRBJ1-1, the complete variable domain is EPEVTQTPSHQVTQMGQEVILRCVPISNHLYFYWYRQILGQKVEFLVSFYNNEISEKSEIFDDQFSVERPDGSNFTLKIRSTKLEDSAMYFCASRPIRGSNTEAFFGQGTRLTVV.

The V call is TRBV27, the J call TRBJ2-7; D may be TRBD1 (5 bases). Germline-derived CDR1 and CDR2 are MNHEY and SMNVEV (reference sequence). V gave up 3 bases and J gave up 0 bases, with 9 bases separating them. CDR3 length equals 14 residues. The CDR3 coding sequence is TGTGCCAGCAGTTTTCGGCAGGGCTCCTACGAGCAGTACTTC. This sequence encodes CASSFRQGSYEQYF.

This sequence joins TRBV4-1 and TRBJ2-5, with 9 bases that match TRBD2. The CDR3 runs to 14 residues. V shed 4 bases, J shed 5 bases, and the junction held 5 bases outside the gene matches. CDR1 and CDR2 from the germline V gene are MGHRA and YSYEKL. CDR3 in amino acids: CASSPPGTSETQYF. CDR3 coding DNA: TGCGCCAGCAGCCCCCCCGGGACTAGCGAGACCCAGTACTTC.

The rearrangement joins TRBV27 to TRBJ2-1; no firm D call. In germline, CDR1 is MNHEY, CDR2 SMNVEV (reference sequence). Trimming removed 3 bases from V and 0 bases from J, with 9 bases in between. This CDR3 contains 15 residues. The CDR3, as DNA: TGTGCCAGCAGTTTGAGTATGAGCTCCTACAATGAGCAGTTCTTC. It encodes CASSLSMSSYNEQFF.

The rearrangement uses TRBV5-1 and TRBJ2-1; possibly TRBD1 for D (6 bases). V was clipped by 7 bases and J by 0 bases, with 17 bases between them. CDR3 length: 16 residues. The germline CDR1 and CDR2 sequences are SGHRS and YFSETQ. The CDR3 is CASGPGHQASYNEQFF. The DNA for the CDR3 is TGCGCCAGCGGACCGGGACACCAAGCCTCCTACAATGAGCAGTTCTTC.

The CDR3 DNA follows: TGTGCCAGCAGCTTAATGGCAGTGAACACTGAAGCTTTCTTT. It specifies CASSLMAVNTEAFF. The V and J genes are TRBV13 and TRBJ1-1; D gene uncertain. The CDR3 contains 14 residues. V was clipped by 2 bases and J by 0 bases, with 7 bases between them. Germline CDR1 reads PRHDT; CDR2 reads FYEKMQ (reference sequence). Combining the CDR3 with reference TRBV13 and TRBJ1-1 gives the whole variable domain AAGVIQSPRHLIKEKRETATLKCYPIPRHDTVYWYQQGPGQDPQFLISFYEKMQSDKGSIPDRFSAQQFSDYHSELNMSSLELGDSALYFCASSLMAVNTEAFFGQGTRLTVV.

J is TRBJ2-3 and V is TRBV10-3; D is possibly TRBD2 (7 bases). This CDR3 has 18 residues. The V gene's germline CDR1 is ENHRY and CDR2 SYGVKD. Trimming left V 0 bases short and J 3 bases short, with 19 bases between. The DNA of the CDR3 is TGTGCCATCAGTGAGTCAGGGGGGCCAGCGGGACTGACAGATACGCAGTATTTT. Translated, it gives CAISESGGPAGLTDTQYF.

V usage is TRBV6-5 and J usage is TRBJ1-1; maybe TRBD1 (5 bases). Per germline, CDR1 MNHEY and CDR2 SVGAGI. Trimming took 9 bases from V and 5 from J, leaving 16 bases between them. The CDR3 has 13 amino acids. CDR3 DNA sequence: TGTGCCAGTTTCCTCTCCGGGGGTACTGAAGCTTTCTTT. Its translation: CASFLSGGTEAFF.

The CDR3 protein is CASSPDRGEGNTIYF. The CDR3 DNA follows: TGTGCCAGCAGCCCTGACAGGGGTGAAGGAAACACCATATATTTT. The chain couples TRBV5-4 to TRBJ1-3; 8 bases match TRBD1. The CDR3 contains 15 residues. The V and J ends lost 4 bases and 4 bases, in that order; junction bases with no gene match: 7. Germline CDR1 is SGHNT and CDR2 is YYREEE (reference sequence). Full variable domain (outside the CDR3, taken from reference TRBV5-4 and TRBJ1-3): ETGVTQSPTHLIKTRGQQVTLRCSSQSGHNTVSWYQQALGQGPQFIFQYYREEENGRGNFPPRFSGLQFPNYSSELNVNALELDDSALYLCASSPDRGEGNTIYFGEGSWLTVV.